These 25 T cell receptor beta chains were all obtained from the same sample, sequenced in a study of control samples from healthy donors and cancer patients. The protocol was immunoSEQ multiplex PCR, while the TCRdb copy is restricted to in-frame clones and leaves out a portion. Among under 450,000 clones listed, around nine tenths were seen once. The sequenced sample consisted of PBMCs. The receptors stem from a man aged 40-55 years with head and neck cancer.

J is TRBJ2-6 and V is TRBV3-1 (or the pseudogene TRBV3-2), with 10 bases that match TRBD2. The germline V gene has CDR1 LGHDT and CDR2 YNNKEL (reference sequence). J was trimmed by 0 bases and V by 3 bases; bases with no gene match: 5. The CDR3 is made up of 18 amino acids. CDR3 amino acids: CASSHQLAGNSGANVLTF. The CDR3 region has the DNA TGTGCCAGCAGCCATCAACTAGCGGGGAACTCTGGGGCCAACGTCCTGACTTTC.

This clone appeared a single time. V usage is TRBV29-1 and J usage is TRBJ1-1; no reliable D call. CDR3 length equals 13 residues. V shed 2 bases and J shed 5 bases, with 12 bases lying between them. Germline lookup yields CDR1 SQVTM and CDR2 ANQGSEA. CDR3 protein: CSVETSGQTEAFF. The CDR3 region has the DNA TGCAGCGTTGAAACAAGCGGGCAAACTGAAGCTTTCTTT.

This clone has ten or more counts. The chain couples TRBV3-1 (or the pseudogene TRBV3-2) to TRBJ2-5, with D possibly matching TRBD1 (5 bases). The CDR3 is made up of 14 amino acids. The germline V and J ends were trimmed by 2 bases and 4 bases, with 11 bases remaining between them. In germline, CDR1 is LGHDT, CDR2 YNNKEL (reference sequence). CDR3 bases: TGTGCCAGCAGCCAAAGGGGCAGGGCAGAGACCCAGTACTTC. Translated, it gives CASSQRGRAETQYF.

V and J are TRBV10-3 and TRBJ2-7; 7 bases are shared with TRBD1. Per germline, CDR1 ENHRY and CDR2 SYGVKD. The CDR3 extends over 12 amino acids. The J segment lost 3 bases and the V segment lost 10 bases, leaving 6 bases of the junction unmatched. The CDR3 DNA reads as TGTGCCACAGGGGACAGATTCTACGAGCAGTACTTC. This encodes CATGDRFYEQYF.

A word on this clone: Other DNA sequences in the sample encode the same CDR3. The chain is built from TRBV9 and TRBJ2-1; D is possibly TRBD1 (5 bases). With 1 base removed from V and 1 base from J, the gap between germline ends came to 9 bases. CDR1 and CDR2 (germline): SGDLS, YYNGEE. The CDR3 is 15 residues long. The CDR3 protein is CASSVQGSSYNEQFF. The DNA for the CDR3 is TGTGCCAGCAGCGTACAGGGTTCTTCCTACAATGAGCAGTTCTTC.

The CDR3, as DNA: TGCGCCAGCAGCTTACCTGGAGGGGGGAGCACAGATACGCAGTATTTT. It is translated as CASSLPGGGSTDTQYF. V and J are TRBV5-1 and TRBJ2-3; D is perhaps TRBD1 or TRBD2 (6 bases each). With 2 bases removed from V and 0 bases from J, the gap between germline ends came to 13 bases. The germline V gene has CDR1 SGHRS and CDR2 YFSETQ. CDR3 length: 16 residues.

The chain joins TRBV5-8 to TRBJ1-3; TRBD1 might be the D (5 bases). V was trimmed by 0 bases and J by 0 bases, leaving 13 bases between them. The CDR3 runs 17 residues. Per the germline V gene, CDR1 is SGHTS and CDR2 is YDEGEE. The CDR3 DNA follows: TGTGCCAGCAGCTTGGGGCCTTACAGGAGCTCTGGAAACACCATATATTTT. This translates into CASSLGPYRSSGNTIYF.

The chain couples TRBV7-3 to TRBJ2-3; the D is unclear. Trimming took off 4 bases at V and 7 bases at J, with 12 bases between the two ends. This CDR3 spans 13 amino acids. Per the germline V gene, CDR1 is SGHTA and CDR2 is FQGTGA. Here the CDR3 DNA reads TGTGCCAGCAGCTACCGGCCTGGAAATACGCAGTATTTT. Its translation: CASSYRPGNTQYF.

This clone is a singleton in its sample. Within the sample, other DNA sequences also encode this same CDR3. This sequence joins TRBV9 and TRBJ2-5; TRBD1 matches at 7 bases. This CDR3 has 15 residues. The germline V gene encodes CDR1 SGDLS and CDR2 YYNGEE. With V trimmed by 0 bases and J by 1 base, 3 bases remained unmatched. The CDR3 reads CASSVEGGGQETQYF. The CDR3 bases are TGTGCCAGCAGCGTAGAAGGGGGCGGCCAAGAGACCCAGTACTTC.

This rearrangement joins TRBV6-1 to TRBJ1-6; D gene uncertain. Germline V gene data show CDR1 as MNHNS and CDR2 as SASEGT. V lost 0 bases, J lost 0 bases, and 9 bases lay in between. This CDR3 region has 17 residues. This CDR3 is CASSEARKSSYNSPLHF. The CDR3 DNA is TGTGCCAGCAGTGAAGCTAGGAAGAGCTCCTATAATTCACCCCTCCACTTT.

The CDR3 spells CASTRQGRSTEAFF. The DNA for the CDR3 is TGTGCCAGTACCAGACAGGGGAGGAGCACTGAAGCTTTCTTT. The chain links TRBV19 to TRBJ1-1; TRBD1 matches at 8 bases. V lost 7 bases, J lost 4 bases, and 8 bases stayed unmatched. The germline CDR1 and CDR2 sequences are LNHDA and SQIVND (reference sequence). The CDR3 consists of 14 residues.

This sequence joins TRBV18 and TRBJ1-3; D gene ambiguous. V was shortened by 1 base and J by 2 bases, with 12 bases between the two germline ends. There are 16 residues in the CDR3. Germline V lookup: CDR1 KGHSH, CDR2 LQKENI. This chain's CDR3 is CASSPRQQGTGNTIYF. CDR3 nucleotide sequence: TGTGCCAGCTCACCACGTCAACAAGGCACTGGAAACACCATATATTTT. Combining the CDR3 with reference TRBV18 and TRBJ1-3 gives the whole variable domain NAGVMQNPRHLVRRRGQEARLRCSPMKGHSHVYWYRQLPEEGLKFMVYLQKENIIDESGMPKERFSAEFPKEGPSILRIQQVVRGDSAAYFCASSPRQQGTGNTIYFGEGSWLTVV.

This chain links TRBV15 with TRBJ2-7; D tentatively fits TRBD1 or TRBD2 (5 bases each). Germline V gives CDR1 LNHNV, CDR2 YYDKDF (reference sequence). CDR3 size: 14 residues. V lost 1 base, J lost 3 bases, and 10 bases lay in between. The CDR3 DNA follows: TGTGCCACCAGCAGAGCCCGGGACGACTACGAGCAGTACTTC. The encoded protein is CATSRARDDYEQYF.

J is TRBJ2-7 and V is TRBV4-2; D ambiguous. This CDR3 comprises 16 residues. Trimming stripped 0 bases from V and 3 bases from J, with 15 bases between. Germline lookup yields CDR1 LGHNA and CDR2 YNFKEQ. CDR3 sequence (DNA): TGTGCCAGCAGCCAAGAACTGGGCCGTCCGGGCTACGAGCAGTACTTC. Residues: CASSQELGRPGYEQYF.

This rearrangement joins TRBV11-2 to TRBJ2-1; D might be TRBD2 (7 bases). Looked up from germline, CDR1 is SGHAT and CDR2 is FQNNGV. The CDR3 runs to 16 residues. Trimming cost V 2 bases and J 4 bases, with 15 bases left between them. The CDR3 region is CASSLRGGRDYNEQFF. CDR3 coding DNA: TGTGCCAGCAGCTTAAGGGGGGGCAGGGATTACAATGAGCAGTTCTTC.

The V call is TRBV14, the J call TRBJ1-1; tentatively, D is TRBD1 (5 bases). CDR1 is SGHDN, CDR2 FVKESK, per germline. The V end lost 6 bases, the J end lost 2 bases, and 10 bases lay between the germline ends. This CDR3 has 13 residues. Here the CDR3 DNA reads TGTGCCAGCAGTAAGGGGAAAAACACTGAAGCTTTCTTT. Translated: CASSKGKNTEAFF.

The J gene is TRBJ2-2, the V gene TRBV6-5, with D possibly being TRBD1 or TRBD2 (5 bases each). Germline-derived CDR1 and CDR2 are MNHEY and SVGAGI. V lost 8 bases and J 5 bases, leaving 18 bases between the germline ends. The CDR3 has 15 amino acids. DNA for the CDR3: TGTGCCAGCCCGGGGCTAGGGGTTCGGACCGGGGAGCTGTTTTTT. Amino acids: CASPGLGVRTGELFF.

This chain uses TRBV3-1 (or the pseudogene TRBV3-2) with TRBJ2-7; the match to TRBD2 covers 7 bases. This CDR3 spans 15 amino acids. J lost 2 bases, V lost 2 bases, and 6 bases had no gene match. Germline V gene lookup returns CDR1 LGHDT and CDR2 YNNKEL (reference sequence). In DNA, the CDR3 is TGTGCCAGCAGCCAAAGCAAGCGGGGTCCCTACGAGCAGTACTTC. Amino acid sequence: CASSQSKRGPYEQYF.

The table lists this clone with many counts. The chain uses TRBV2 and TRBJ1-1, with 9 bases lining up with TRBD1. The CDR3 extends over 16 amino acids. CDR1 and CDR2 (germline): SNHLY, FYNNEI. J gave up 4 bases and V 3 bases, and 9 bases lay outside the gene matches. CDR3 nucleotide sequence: TGTGCCAGCAGTGAGGGACAGGGCCTTGGGGGCACTGAAGCTTTCTTT. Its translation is CASSEGQGLGGTEAFF. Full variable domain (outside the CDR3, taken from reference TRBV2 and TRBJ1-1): EPEVTQTPSHQVTQMGQEVILRCVPISNHLYFYWYRQILGQKVEFLVSFYNNEISEKSEIFDDQFSVERPDGSNFTLKIRSTKLEDSAMYFCASSEGQGLGGTEAFFGQGTRLTVV.

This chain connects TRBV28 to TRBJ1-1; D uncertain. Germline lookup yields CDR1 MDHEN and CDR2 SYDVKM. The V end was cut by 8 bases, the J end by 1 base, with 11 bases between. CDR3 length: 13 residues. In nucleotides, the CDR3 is TGTGCCAGCGGTATCCCGGGGAACACTGAAGCTTTCTTT. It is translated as CASGIPGNTEAFF.

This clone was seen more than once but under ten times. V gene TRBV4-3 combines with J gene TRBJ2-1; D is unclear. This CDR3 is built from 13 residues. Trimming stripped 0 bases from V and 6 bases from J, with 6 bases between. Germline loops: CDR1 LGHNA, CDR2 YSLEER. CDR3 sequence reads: CASSQDPINEQFF. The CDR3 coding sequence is TGCGCCAGCAGCCAAGATCCTATCAATGAGCAGTTCTTC.

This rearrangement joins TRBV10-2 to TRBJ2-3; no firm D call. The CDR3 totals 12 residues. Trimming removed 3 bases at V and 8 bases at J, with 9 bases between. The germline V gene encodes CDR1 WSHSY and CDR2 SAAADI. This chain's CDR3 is CASSDPPRTQYF. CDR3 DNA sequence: TGCGCCAGCAGTGACCCCCCCCGTACGCAGTATTTT.

The DNA of the CDR3 is TGTGCCAGCAGAAACGAGCGGGGGGGCCGCCTCCACGAGCAGTACTTC. Translating it yields CASRNERGGRLHEQYF. The chain uses TRBV28 and TRBJ2-7, with 10 nucleotides matching TRBD2. CDR3 length: 16 amino acids. V gave up 6 bases and J gave up 5 bases; unmatched junction bases: 13. Germline CDR1 is MDHEN and CDR2 is SYDVKM.

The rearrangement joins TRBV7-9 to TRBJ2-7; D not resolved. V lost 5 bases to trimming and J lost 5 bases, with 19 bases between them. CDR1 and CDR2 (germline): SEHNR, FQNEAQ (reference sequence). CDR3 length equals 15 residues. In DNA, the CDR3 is TGTGCCAGCAGCCCTCCGGTTGTGGGTTTGCACGAGCAGTACTTC. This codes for CASSPPVVGLHEQYF.

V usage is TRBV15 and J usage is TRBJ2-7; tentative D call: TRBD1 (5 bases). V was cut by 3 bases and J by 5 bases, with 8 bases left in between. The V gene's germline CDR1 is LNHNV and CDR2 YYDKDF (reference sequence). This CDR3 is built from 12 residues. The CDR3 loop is CATSRTRDEQYF. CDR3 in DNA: TGTGCCACCAGCAGGACCAGGGACGAGCAGTACTTC. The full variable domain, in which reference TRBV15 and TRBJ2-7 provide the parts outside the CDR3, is DAMVIQNPRYQVTQFGKPVTLSCSQTLNHNVMYWYQQKSSQAPKLLFHYYDKDFNNEADTPDNFQSRRPNTSFCFLDIRSPGLGDTAMYLCATSRTRDEQYFGPGTRLTVT.